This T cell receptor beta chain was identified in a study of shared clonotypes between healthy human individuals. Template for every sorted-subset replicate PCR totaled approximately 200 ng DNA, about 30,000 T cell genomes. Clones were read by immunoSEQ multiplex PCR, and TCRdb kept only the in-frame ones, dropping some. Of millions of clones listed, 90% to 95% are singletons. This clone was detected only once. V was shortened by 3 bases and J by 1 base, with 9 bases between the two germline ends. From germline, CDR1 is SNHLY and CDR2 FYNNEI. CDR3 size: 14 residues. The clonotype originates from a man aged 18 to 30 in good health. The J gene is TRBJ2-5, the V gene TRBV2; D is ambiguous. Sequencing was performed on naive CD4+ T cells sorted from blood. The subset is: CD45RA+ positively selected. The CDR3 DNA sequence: TGTGCCAGCAGTGATGGGCCCCTCCAAGAGACCCAGTACTTC. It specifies CASSDGPLQETQYF.